The 20 T cell receptor beta chains below come from one sample, sequenced in a study of T cell responses to AZD1222 COVID-19 vaccine. Measured with immunoSEQ multiplex PCR; TCRdb has only the in-frame clones, and not every one. The sample holds some 150,000 clones, 75% to 90% seen once. Here the sequenced sample was peripheral blood, taken after recovery from COVID-19. All receptors come from an adult who had recovered from COVID-19.

V is TRBV11-3 and J is TRBJ2-2; D not resolved. Deletions cut 0 bases from V and 7 bases from J, with 6 bases between. The CDR3 is made up of 13 amino acids. Germline-derived CDR1 and CDR2 are SGHNT and YENEEA. CDR3 DNA: TGTGCCAGCAGCTTAGATCTTGGCGGGGAGCTGTTTTTT. Translated: CASSLDLGGELFF.

The gene calls are TRBV23-1 and TRBJ2-3; D gene uncertain. TRBV23-1 is assigned to the ORF class and has an uncertain function. The CDR3 length is 16 residues. The V and J ends lost 3 bases and 12 bases respectively, with 25 bases between them. The CDR3 reads CASSHSAVRAEVIQYF. As DNA, the CDR3 is TGCGCCAGCAGTCACTCCGCAGTCCGGGCCGAGGTTATACAGTATTTT.

The CDR3 DNA sequence: TGCGCCAGCAGCCAACCCGCGGAAACGGGACAGGGGATATGGGGCTACACCTTC. Its protein product is CASSQPAETGQGIWGYTF. The chain joins TRBV4-1 to TRBJ1-2; TRBD1 aligns across 10 bases. Losses at the gene ends were 2 bases for V and 8 bases for J; bases not matched to a gene: 17. This CDR3 is 18 amino acids long. Per germline, CDR1 MGHRA and CDR2 YSYEKL.

The rearrangement joins TRBV9 to TRBJ1-4; D possibly corresponds to TRBD1 (6 bases). Trimming pared 4 bases from V and 3 bases from J, leaving 10 bases between. This CDR3 region has 14 residues. Germline CDR1 reads SGDLS; CDR2 reads YYNGEE. The DNA of the CDR3 is TGTGCCAGCAGCCGGGACACTTCTAATGAAAAACTGTTTTTT. It encodes CASSRDTSNEKLFF.

The rearrangement links TRBV9 to TRBJ2-7; D unresolved. Trimming left V 1 base short and J 5 bases short, with 1 base between. Germline V lookup: CDR1 SGDLS, CDR2 YYNGEE. The CDR3 length is 10 residues. The CDR3 region has the DNA TGTGCCAGCAGCGTAAACGAGCAGTACTTC. It specifies CASSVNEQYF.

This rearrangement joins TRBV4-3 to TRBJ1-4; D remains unclear. Between the trimmed V and J ends, which lost 3 bases and 5 bases, there was a span of 13 bases. This CDR3 region has 15 residues. Per germline, CDR1 LGHNA and CDR2 YSLEER. CDR3 amino acids: CASSQEGTGNEKLFF. In nucleotides, the CDR3 is TGCGCCAGCAGCCAGGAGGGAACGGGGAATGAAAAACTGTTTTTT.

V is TRBV27 and J is TRBJ2-3; D remains unclear. There are 14 residues in the CDR3. Between the trimmed V and J ends, which lost 3 bases and 2 bases, there was a span of 9 bases. In germline, CDR1 is MNHEY, CDR2 SMNVEV (reference sequence). The CDR3 here is CASSLARFTDTQYF. The DNA of the CDR3 is TGTGCCAGCAGTTTGGCCCGGTTCACAGATACGCAGTATTTT.

The chain links TRBV5-1 to TRBJ2-7; D is possibly TRBD1 or TRBD2 (6 bases each). Germline V CDR1 and CDR2: SGHRS, YFSETQ. This CDR3 comprises 14 residues. With 2 bases removed from V and 1 base from J, the gap between germline ends came to 10 bases. CDR3 sequence (DNA): TGCGCCAGCAGCTTAGGGGGGCAGTCCTACGAGCAGTACTTC. Amino acids: CASSLGGQSYEQYF.

This chain links TRBV14 with TRBJ1-1; D call uncertain. Trimming removed 4 bases from V and 7 bases from J, with 13 bases in between. Germline V gene lookup returns CDR1 SGHDN and CDR2 FVKESK. The CDR3 consists of 13 residues. The chain's CDR3 is CASSRFLDGEAFF. Written as DNA, the CDR3 is TGTGCCAGCAGCCGCTTCCTCGACGGTGAAGCTTTCTTT.

The chain couples TRBV4-3 to TRBJ2-3; tentative D call: TRBD2 (5 bases). Germline V lookup: CDR1 LGHNA, CDR2 YSLEER. This CDR3 has 16 amino acids. V gave up 1 base and J gave up 2 bases, with 13 bases separating them. CDR3 bases: TGCGCCAGCAGCCAAGGTATTGCGGGCAACACAGATACGCAGTATTTT. Residues: CASSQGIAGNTDTQYF.

This clone was observed a few times. The rearrangement uses TRBV6-5 and TRBJ1-1, with D unresolved. V shed 6 bases and J shed 4 bases, with 12 bases lying between them. The length of the CDR3 is 13 residues. CDR1 is MNHEY and CDR2 is SVGAGI in the germline V gene. CDR3 bases: TGTGCCAGCAGCCCCGTAGGGCCCACTGAAGCTTTCTTT. It yields the protein CASSPVGPTEAFF.

The rearrangement uses TRBV5-1 and TRBJ1-1, with D maybe TRBD1 (6 bases). Trimming left V 7 bases short and J 4 bases short, with 23 bases between. The germline V gene has CDR1 SGHRS and CDR2 YFSETQ. The CDR3 is made up of 16 amino acids. CDR3 region: CASGRGESAGGTEAFF. CDR3 DNA sequence: TGCGCCAGCGGCAGGGGCGAATCCGCCGGGGGCACTGAAGCTTTCTTT.

V is TRBV29-1 and J is TRBJ1-1; TRBD1 might be the D (5 bases). From germline, CDR1 is SQVTM and CDR2 ANQGSEA. Trimming left V 6 bases short and J 7 bases short, with 18 bases between. This CDR3 has 13 residues. This CDR3 is CSVDTPQGDEAFF. Here the CDR3 DNA reads TGCAGCGTAGACACACCTCAGGGCGATGAAGCTTTCTTT.

The CDR3 region has the DNA TGCGCCAGCAGCCCTAGGGGCTACGAGCAGTACTTC. This translates into CASSPRGYEQYF. This sequence joins TRBV5-1 and TRBJ2-7; the D gene is possibly TRBD1 (5 bases). Trimming removed 4 bases from V and 3 bases from J, with 8 bases in between. This CDR3 has 12 amino acids. Germline V gives CDR1 SGHRS, CDR2 YFSETQ.

The chain carries TRBV2 and TRBJ2-7; 8 positions agree with TRBD1. After removal of 5 bases from V and 5 bases from J, the junction contained 11 bases not matched to a gene. Germline V gene lookup returns CDR1 SNHLY and CDR2 FYNNEI. The CDR3 sequence is 15 residues long. The CDR3 loop is CASSLNTGGLHEQYF. CDR3 nucleotide sequence: TGTGCCAGCAGTCTAAACACAGGGGGACTCCACGAGCAGTACTTC.

V usage is TRBV15 and J usage is TRBJ1-2; TRBD1 matches at 8 bases. Per the germline V gene, CDR1 is LNHNV and CDR2 is YYDKDF (reference sequence). V gave up 0 bases and J gave up 8 bases; unmatched junction bases: 8. The CDR3 extends over 15 amino acids. The DNA for the CDR3 is TGTGCCACCAGCAGAGAATCCCAGGGGGCTAGGGGCTACACCTTC. Protein sequence: CATSRESQGARGYTF.

The chain is built from TRBV29-1 and TRBJ1-4, with D unresolved. There are 12 residues in the CDR3. Trimming removed 6 bases from V and 3 bases from J, with 8 bases in between. The germline CDR1 and CDR2 sequences are SQVTM and ANQGSEA. CDR3 region: CSVGDSNEKLFF. CDR3 bases: TGCAGCGTAGGAGATTCTAATGAAAAACTGTTTTTT.

This chain joins TRBV4-1 and TRBJ2-2; 10 nucleotides agree with TRBD2. The CDR3 consists of 18 residues. Trimming took 0 bases from V and 4 from J; bases not matched to a gene: 8. Germline-derived CDR1 and CDR2 are MGHRA and YSYEKL. This CDR3 reads CASSQDPPAGGLTGELFF. DNA for the CDR3: TGCGCCAGCAGCCAAGACCCTCCAGCGGGGGGGCTCACCGGGGAGCTGTTTTTT.

In its sample, this clone was seen a few times. The rearrangement uses TRBV10-2 and TRBJ1-1; tentative D call: TRBD1 (6 bases). This CDR3 is 13 amino acids long. Germline CDR1 is WSHSY and CDR2 is SAAADI. Trimming shortened V by 9 bases and J by 5 bases, and 16 bases separated the two germline ends. The CDR3: CASITGNLTEAFF. CDR3 bases: TGCGCCAGTATAACAGGGAATTTGACTGAAGCTTTCTTT.

This rearrangement joins TRBV11-2 to TRBJ2-1; D is possibly TRBD2 (6 bases). The CDR3 spans 12 residues. Germline values: CDR1 SGHAT, CDR2 FQNNGV. V lost 0 bases and J lost 12, with 9 bases in between. The CDR3 sequence is CASSLELATQFF. For the CDR3, the DNA is TGTGCCAGCAGCTTAGAACTAGCAACGCAGTTCTTC. Together with reference TRBV11-2 and TRBJ2-1, the CDR3 gives the full variable domain: EAGVAQSPRYKIIEKRQSVAFWCNPISGHATLYWYQQILGQGPKLLIQFQNNGVVDDSQLPKDRFSAERLKGVDSTLKIQPAKLEDSAVYLCASSLELATQFFGPGTRLTVL.